This T cell receptor (beta chain) was retrieved from a study of molecular identifiers for immune sequencing clone quantification (dated by TCRdb to 2016 to 2019). For context, the study as a whole: For a replicate experiment, RNA from around 18,000 or 91,000 naive CD8 T cells was divided into five aliquots, and four of the five aliquots were sequenced. The study was a methods study using CD8 T cells to benchmark molecular-identifier clustering-based TCR repertoire sequencing (MIDCIRS) and TCR RNA copy counting.

Regarding this clonotype: Which antigen it targets is not known. A read error may produce the germline difference seen at one junction end.

The library was prepared using PCR. The instrument given in TCRdb is Illumina HiSeq 4000. Bulk TCR libraries were made following a previously described method, with the TCR primers given in Table S5. The Qiagen AllPrep DNA/RNA kit was used to purify total RNA. Before any analysis, reads coming from multiple sequencing runs of the same library were combined into one pool. Turning to the authors' computational methods: Only reads with exact TCR constant sequence were kept, trimmed to 150 nt, and grouped by their 12-nt molecular barcodes. Reads inside each barcode group were sub-clustered using a 15% Levenshtein threshold, and a quality-weighted consensus sequence was constructed for each RNA molecule. Non-functional sequences were discarded, and so were lower-count sequences lying one edit away from another sequence. Based on fitting two negative binomial distributions, any barcode sub-cluster with under 20% of the maximum read count was discarded. TCRdb applied fastp at Q25 and MiXCR to the public reads, then kept only in-frame beta chains. Merged by CDR3 protein, the rows form single entries marked with the most common genes and DNA. The V and J calls here are based on TCRdb, not the publication. The sample table shows about 640,000 distinct CDR3 sequences, and 20% are seen once. The top ten hold 0.7% to 1% of the sample.

What the research found in general, with its limitations: Highly expanded clone sizes could be underestimated if identical TCR molecules share a barcode. Modeling indicated about 3 TCR RNA copies recovered per cell, compared with about 10 by digital PCR, which implies a capture efficiency of approximately 30%. The naive libraries included spiked-in Jurkat TCR RNA (roughly ten copies' worth), and this Jurkat TCR RNA is not part of the donor repertoire. When barcode sub-clustering was not used, chimeric consensus sequences inflated TCR diversity, with chimeras reaching as high as 47%. A single cell's worth of spiked-in Jurkat TCR RNA was reported detectable even among around 970,000 naive CD8 T cells. In CMV-specific effector cells, clones with more than 20 RNA copies accounted for over 99% of molecules, whereas in naive cells such clones accounted for under 1%.

The cysteine opens and the phenylalanine closes a CDR3 of 13 amino acids. Here the CDR3 DNA is all that survives: 39 bases in frame from base 1. CDR1 and CDR2 (SNHLY, FYNNEI) derive from the germline V gene. Libraries of naive CD8 T cells were generated from approximately 20,000 to 1,000,000 sorted cells, with 10%, 30% or 50% of the purified RNA used. On a BD FACSAria II, naive CD8 T cells were FACS-sorted as CD8+CD4-CCR7+CD45RA+ and collected into RLT Plus buffer. Nine to eleven TCR copies' worth of Jurkat RNA were spiked into about 20,000-1,100,000 naive CD8 T cell samples to test detection sensitivity. Enrichment of CD8 T cells was performed with RosetteSep CD8+ T Cell Enrichment Cocktail and Ficoll-Paque, after which ACK red cell lysis was carried out.

Rearrangement joined TRBV2 to TRBJ1-6; the D segment could be TRBD1, given 5 matching bases. The sequenced sample was naive CD8+ T cells from blood, with Jurkat cell RNA spiked in. What this sample's cell subset or site label stands for: FACS-sorted CD8+CD4-CCR7+CD45RA+ naive T cells. This receptor was taken from a human donor in good health. Some libraries in this study had Jurkat cell RNA spiked in. The CDR3 in this case is CARDSSYSSPLHF. The DNA reads as follows: TGTGCCAGAGACAGCAGCTATAGTTCACCCCTCCACTTT.